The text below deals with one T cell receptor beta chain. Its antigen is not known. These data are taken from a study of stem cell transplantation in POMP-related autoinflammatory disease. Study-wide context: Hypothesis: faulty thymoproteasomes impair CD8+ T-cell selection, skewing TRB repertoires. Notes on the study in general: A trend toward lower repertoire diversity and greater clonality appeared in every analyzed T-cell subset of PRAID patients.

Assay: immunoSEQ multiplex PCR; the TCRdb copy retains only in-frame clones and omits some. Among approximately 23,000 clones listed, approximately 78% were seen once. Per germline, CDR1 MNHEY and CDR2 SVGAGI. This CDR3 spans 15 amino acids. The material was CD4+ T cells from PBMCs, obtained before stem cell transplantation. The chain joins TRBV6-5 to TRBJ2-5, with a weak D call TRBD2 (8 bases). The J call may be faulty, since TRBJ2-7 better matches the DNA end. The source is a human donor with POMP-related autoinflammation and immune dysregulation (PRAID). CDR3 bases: TGTGCCAGCAGAATAGCGGGGACAGATCCCTACGAGCAGTACTTC. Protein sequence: CASRIAGTDPYEQYF.